This record looks at one T cell receptor beta chain sequence and its context. The CDR3 is 13 residues long. Germline loops: CDR1 MRHNA, CDR2 SNTAGT. Trimming took 6 bases from V and 5 from J, leaving 13 bases between them. TCRdb keeps only in-frame clones here, not all; method: immunoSEQ multiplex PCR. Among 100,000 or so clones, about 88% were seen once, and the ten largest hold 18%. This entry belongs to a study of control samples from healthy donors and cancer patients. The receptor was derived from a woman between 45 and 60 years old in good health. This chain links TRBV6-4 with TRBJ1-1; D unclear. Specimen: blood. CDR3 amino acids: CASSREETTEAFF. In DNA form, the CDR3 reads TGTGCCAGCAGCCGAGAAGAGACTACTGAAGCTTTCTTT.